Presented here are 18 T cell receptor beta chains from one specimen sequenced in a study of CD8+CD57+ T cells in acquired aplastic anemia. TCR beta VDJ and CDR3 profiling used genomic DNA as template. MiXCR was run by TCRdb on the reads, yielding one entry per CDR3 protein. The table records more than 250,000 distinct CDR3 sequences, roughly three fifths of them present only once. Sequenced: sorted CD4+, CD8+, or CD8+CD57+ T cells (not recorded which) from PBMCs. The source of these receptors is a human donor with severe aplastic anemia or a healthy control (not recorded which).

This rearrangement joins TRBV12-3 or TRBV12-4 to TRBJ1-1; no definite D call. The CDR3 covers 14 residues. Between the trimmed V and J ends, which lost 7 bases and 1 base, there was a span of 13 bases. CDR3 in DNA: TGTGCCAGCACCGGACCGGTCGGGAACACTGAAGCTTTCTTT. Protein product: CASTGPVGNTEAFF.

This clonotype appeared a few times. The rearrangement joins TRBV7-9 to TRBJ2-5; D is possibly TRBD1 or TRBD2 (5 bases each). Between the trimmed V and J ends, which lost 0 bases and 5 bases, there was a span of 7 bases. Per germline, CDR1 SEHNR and CDR2 FQNEAQ (reference sequence). This CDR3 is built from 13 residues. CDR3 in amino acids: CASSLAGDETQYF. The CDR3 region has the DNA TGTGCCAGCAGCTTAGCAGGGGACGAGACCCAGTACTTC.

To note about this clonotype: This may come from a read error, since a much larger clone is one base off. The J gene is TRBJ2-6, the V gene TRBV10-3; no clear D gene. The length of the CDR3 is 17 residues. Germline V gives CDR1 ENHRY, CDR2 SYGVKD. CDR3 sequence (DNA): TGTGCCAGCAGTTACTCGAGAGGAGCCCCTGAGGCCAACGTCCTGACTTTC. Translation: CASSYSRGAPEANVLTF.

The chain employs TRBV20-1 and TRBJ2-2, with D possibly being TRBD2 (6 bases). Germline CDR1 reads DFQATT; CDR2 reads SNEGSKA (reference sequence). V lost 5 bases, J lost 8 bases, and 12 bases lay in between. CDR3 size: 12 residues. In DNA, the CDR3 is TGCAGTGCTCCTTCTAGCGTTGGGGAGCTGTTTTTT. This codes for CSAPSSVGELFF.

The chain joins TRBV20-1 to TRBJ2-1; D is ambiguous. Germline-derived CDR1 and CDR2 are DFQATT and SNEGSKA (reference sequence). The CDR3 totals 12 residues. V lost 1 base and J 6 bases, leaving 7 bases between the germline ends. This CDR3 reads CSARGPTNEQFF. CDR3 DNA: TGCAGTGCTAGAGGCCCTACCAATGAGCAGTTCTTC.

The gene calls are TRBV2 and TRBJ2-7, with a weak D call TRBD1 (5 bases). The germline V gene encodes CDR1 SNHLY and CDR2 FYNNEI. V was pared by 7 bases and J by 2 bases, with 18 bases between. The CDR3 is made up of 15 amino acids. In DNA, the CDR3 is TGTGCCAGCACCAGATCCCTTCAGGGCACCTACGAGCAGTACTTC. Its translation: CASTRSLQGTYEQYF.

This clonotype turned up a few times. This rearrangement joins TRBV7-2 to TRBJ1-1; D is unclear. The germline CDR1 and CDR2 sequences are SGHTA and FQGNSA. V was clipped by 1 base and J by 1 base, with 7 bases between them. The CDR3 runs to 14 residues. The CDR3 nucleotides read TGTGCCAGCAGCTTAGGTGGAGGGAACACTGAAGCTTTCTTT. Translating it yields CASSLGGGNTEAFF.

This clonotype has ten or more counts. The genes are TRBV6-6 and TRBJ1-3; D perhaps matches TRBD1 (5 bases). Trimming left V 2 bases short and J 4 bases short, with 12 bases between. CDR1 is MNHNY, CDR2 SVGAGI, per germline (reference sequence). The CDR3 has 15 residues. CDR3 region: CASSYGGTGGNTIYF. CDR3 coding DNA: TGTGCCAGCAGTTACGGGGGTACAGGAGGAAACACCATATATTTT.

This clonotype was counted many times. The chain joins TRBV5-1 to TRBJ2-6; D remains ambiguous. CDR3 length: 14 residues. Germline CDR1 and CDR2: SGHRS and YFSETQ. The ends were cut back, 2 bases at V and 3 bases at J, with 6 bases in the middle. The CDR3 protein is CASSLLLGANVLTF. CDR3 sequence (DNA): TGCGCCAGCAGCTTATTACTTGGGGCCAACGTCCTGACTTTC.

This rearrangement joins TRBV7-3 to TRBJ2-5; TRBD2 matches at 11 bases. V lost 4 bases, J lost 4 bases, and 8 bases stayed unmatched. Germline assignment: CDR1 SGHTA and CDR2 FQGTGA. This CDR3 spans 16 amino acids. The CDR3 DNA follows: TGTGCCAGCAGCTCCCATAGCGGGGGGGCCGGAGAGACCCAGTACTTC. Translation gives CASSSHSGGAGETQYF.

V gene TRBV20-1 combines with J gene TRBJ1-1; no definite D call. CDR3 size: 14 residues. Germline V gene sequence: CDR1 DFQATT, CDR2 SNEGSKA (reference sequence). V was pared by 0 bases and J by 1 base, with 9 bases between. This CDR3 is CSARDRAANTEAFF. Here the CDR3 DNA reads TGCAGTGCTAGAGATCGGGCAGCGAACACTGAAGCTTTCTTT.

This clonotype was picked up a small number of times. With a much larger clone just one base away, this may be a read error. The rearrangement joins TRBV7-3 to TRBJ2-5; D not resolved. The CDR3 totals 13 residues. V was pared by 5 bases and J by 8 bases, with 15 bases between. Germline V gives CDR1 SGHTA, CDR2 FQGTGA. In nucleotides, the CDR3 is TGTGCCAGCAGCCCAACGGCGAGAGAAACCCAGTACTTC. Translating gives CASSPTARETQYF.

CDR3 protein: CASSSPGLLTDTQYF. The CDR3 nucleotides are TGTGCCAGCAGCTCTCCGGGACTCCTCACAGATACGCAGTATTTT. The genes are TRBV5-4 and TRBJ2-3, with D possibly being TRBD2 (6 bases). The CDR3 has 15 amino acids. Trimming cost V 3 bases and J 2 bases, with 13 bases left between them. Looked up from germline, CDR1 is SGHNT and CDR2 is YYREEE (reference sequence).

CDR3 in amino acids: CSVETGAANTGELFF. DNA of the CDR3: TGCAGCGTTGAAACAGGGGCCGCGAACACCGGGGAGCTGTTTTTT. This chain connects TRBV29-1 to TRBJ2-2; 7 nucleotides align to TRBD1. The germline V gene encodes CDR1 SQVTM and CDR2 ANQGSEA. J lost 0 bases, V lost 2 bases, and 3 bases had no gene match. The CDR3 totals 15 residues.

This clonotype was observed a handful of times. The chain uses TRBV9 and TRBJ2-7; a possible D gene is TRBD2 (7 bases). CDR1 SGDLS and CDR2 YYNGEE come from the germline V gene. The V gene lost 4 bases and the J gene lost 0 bases, with 14 bases spanning the gap. The CDR3 runs to 15 residues. CDR3 region: CASSLGGGSSYEQYF. CDR3 coding DNA: TGTGCCAGCAGCTTAGGGGGGGGCAGCTCCTACGAGCAGTACTTC.

Note on this clonotype: Given the absence of the conserved phenylalanine or tryptophan at the CDR3 end, a read error is likely. The V gene is TRBV24-1, the J gene TRBJ1-2; maybe TRBD1 (5 bases). Deletions cut 2 bases from V and 6 bases from J, with 15 bases between. CDR1 is KGHDR and CDR2 is SFDVKD in the germline V gene. This CDR3 contains 15 residues. CDR3 region: CATSDSNRNANGYTL. The CDR3 DNA is TGTGCCACCAGTGATTCCAACAGGAACGCGAATGGCTACACCCTC.

The chain uses TRBV19 and TRBJ2-2, with 9 bases matching TRBD2. The junction had 5 bases not matched to a gene; V was cut back by 7 bases and J by 5 bases. The CDR3 is 14 amino acids. Germline V gives CDR1 LNHDA, CDR2 SQIVND (reference sequence). CDR3 region: CASTRLAGTGELFF. CDR3 nucleotide sequence: TGTGCCAGTACACGGCTAGCGGGGACCGGGGAGCTGTTTTTT.

Turning to this clonotype: This may come from a read error, since a much larger clone is one base off. This sequence joins TRBV2 and TRBJ2-1; D remains ambiguous. The germline gives CDR1 SNHLY, CDR2 FYNNEI. V was clipped by 8 bases and J by 0 bases, with 14 bases between them. The CDR3 loop spans 15 amino acids. The chain's CDR3 is CASGVRPSSYNEQFF. The CDR3 DNA is TGTGCCAGCGGTGTTCGCCCTAGCTCCTACAATGAGCAGTTCTTC.